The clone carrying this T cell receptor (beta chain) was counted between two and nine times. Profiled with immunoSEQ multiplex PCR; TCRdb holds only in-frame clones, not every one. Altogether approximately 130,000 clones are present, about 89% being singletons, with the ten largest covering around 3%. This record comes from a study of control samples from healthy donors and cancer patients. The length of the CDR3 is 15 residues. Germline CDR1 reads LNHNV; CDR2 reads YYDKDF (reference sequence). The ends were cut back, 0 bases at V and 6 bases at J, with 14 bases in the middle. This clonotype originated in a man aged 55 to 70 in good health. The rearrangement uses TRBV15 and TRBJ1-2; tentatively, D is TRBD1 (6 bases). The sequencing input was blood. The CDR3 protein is CATSRDRGALNGYTF. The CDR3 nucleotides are TGTGCCACCAGCAGAGATCGGGGGGCTCTGAATGGCTACACCTTC.